Below, 3 T cell receptor beta chains from the same sample are listed, as sequenced in a study of blood T cells in healthy people across ages. A second PCR of 7 to 11 cycles used a sample-barcoded 5' primer and a J-beta primer mix. MiXCR was run by TCRdb on the 5' RACE reads, yielding one entry per CDR3 protein. The sample includes roughly 2 million distinct CDR3 sequences, 49% seen only once; the top ten take 2.1%. Sequenced sample: blood. Receptor source: a woman aged 40 to 49 in good health.

Only a few counts were recorded for this clonotype. The V and J genes are TRBV3-1 and TRBJ1-1; D not resolved. Trimming took 3 bases from V and 8 from J, leaving 10 bases between them. CDR1 and CDR2 (germline): LGHDT, YNNKEL (reference sequence). The CDR3 has 12 amino acids. The DNA of the CDR3 is TGTGCCAGCAGCCATTTCGGTGTCGAAGCTTTCTTT. Its protein is CASSHFGVEAFF.

Only a few counts were recorded for this clonotype. The chain carries TRBV29-1 and TRBJ2-3; 8 nucleotides match TRBD1. The CDR3 is made up of 16 amino acids. Germline CDR1 is SQVTM and CDR2 is ANQGSEA. With V trimmed by 1 base and J by 5 bases, 11 bases remained unmatched. DNA of the CDR3: TGCAGCGTTGAAGGTGTACAGGGGGTTCGGGTAGATACGCAGTATTTT. Its translation is CSVEGVQGVRVDTQYF.

The chain carries TRBV3-1 and TRBJ2-3; TRBD2 matches at 8 bases. The CDR3 is made up of 18 amino acids. In germline, CDR1 is LGHDT, CDR2 YNNKEL (reference sequence). Trimming took 2 bases from V and 1 from J; bases not matched to a gene: 11. The CDR3 loop reads CASSQYVAGLEGTDTQYF. DNA of the CDR3: TGTGCCAGCAGCCAATACGTCGCGGGACTAGAGGGCACAGATACGCAGTATTTT.